This is a list of T cell receptor beta chains from one sample in a study of T cells expressing NK-cell markers. TCRdb reprocessed the 5' RACE reads and reports one entry per CDR3 protein, with no DNA. In all, the sample yields 250,000 to 300,000 distinct CDR3 sequences. Sequenced material: blood T cells: a sorted CD56 or NKG2C T cell subset, CD4+ or CD8+ T cells, or bulk PBMC T cells (not recorded which). These receptors were obtained from a woman aged 18 to 75 in good health. The CDR3 runs from the conserved cysteine through the conserved F or W.

CDR3aa: CASSAGLLAPGELFF; j_gene: TRBJ2-2; v_gene: TRBV5-1
CDR3aa: CSARDSAASGQYF; j_gene: TRBJ2-7; v_gene: TRBV20-1
CDR3aa: CSVKTDRIRTDTQYF; j_gene: TRBJ2-3; v_gene: TRBV29-1
CDR3aa: CASRKLAGGPYETQYF; j_gene: TRBJ2-5; v_gene: TRBV6-2/TRBV6-3
CDR3aa: CASSRGVRETQYF; j_gene: TRBJ2-5; v_gene: TRBV12-3/TRBV12-4
CDR3aa: CSASGVGSPTNEKLFF; j_gene: TRBJ1-4; v_gene: TRBV20-1
CDR3aa: CASSLSGGGAFETQYF; j_gene: TRBJ2-5; v_gene: TRBV7-2
CDR3aa: CASIDRGNTIYF; j_gene: TRBJ1-3; v_gene: TRBV28
CDR3aa: CASSFWVRGSYEQYF; j_gene: TRBJ2-7; v_gene: TRBV5-6
CDR3aa: CASSPTQNTEAFF; j_gene: TRBJ1-1; v_gene: TRBV11-2
CDR3aa: CASSGRDRGSYNEQFF; j_gene: TRBJ2-1; v_gene: TRBV5-6
CDR3aa: CASSSRKGREGQANYGYTF; j_gene: TRBJ1-2; v_gene: TRBV28
CDR3aa: CASSPLGSGYNEQFF; j_gene: TRBJ2-1; v_gene: TRBV7-9
CDR3aa: CASSVQVHRAARSGANVLTF; j_gene: TRBJ2-6; v_gene: TRBV11-2
CDR3aa: CASSRMTRGRTRYEQYF; j_gene: TRBJ2-7; v_gene: TRBV6-1
CDR3aa: CASSSMTSGRYNTGELFF; j_gene: TRBJ2-2; v_gene: TRBV5-1
CDR3aa: CASSPSREAYNEQFF; j_gene: TRBJ2-1; v_gene: TRBV12-3/TRBV12-4
CDR3aa: CASRAAGRAMEQFF; j_gene: TRBJ2-1; v_gene: TRBV6-2/TRBV6-3
CDR3aa: CASSQDLGGGRATDTQYF; j_gene: TRBJ2-3; v_gene: TRBV14
CDR3aa: CASSSPPNIQYF; j_gene: TRBJ2-4; v_gene: TRBV7-2
CDR3aa: CASHQLGGGPETDTQYF; j_gene: TRBJ2-3; v_gene: TRBV19
CDR3aa: CASSLLSSGKVEQFF; j_gene: TRBJ2-1; v_gene: TRBV5-1
CDR3aa: CAWYRGGINEQFF; j_gene: TRBJ2-1; v_gene: TRBV30
CDR3aa: CASSVAEAPLHF; j_gene: TRBJ1-6; v_gene: TRBV9
CDR3aa: CASTPGPQRNEQFF; j_gene: TRBJ2-1; v_gene: TRBV19
CDR3aa: CASSVVLAEMGGELFF; j_gene: TRBJ2-2; v_gene: TRBV9
CDR3aa: CASSRNRASTDTQYF; j_gene: TRBJ2-3; v_gene: TRBV7-9
CDR3aa: CASSPRRSYTDTQYF; j_gene: TRBJ2-3; v_gene: TRBV12-3/TRBV12-4
CDR3aa: CASSLVAGGADTQYF; j_gene: TRBJ2-3; v_gene: TRBV7-2
CDR3aa: CASSPAVTSAGPDTQYF; j_gene: TRBJ2-3; v_gene: TRBV12-3/TRBV12-4
CDR3aa: CSARGHQANNSPLHF; j_gene: TRBJ1-6; v_gene: TRBV20-1
CDR3aa: CASSQAGAYNSPLHF; j_gene: TRBJ1-6; v_gene: TRBV4-3
CDR3aa: CSARVWGSDTQYF; j_gene: TRBJ2-3; v_gene: TRBV20-1
CDR3aa: CASQKPGQYTGELFF; j_gene: TRBJ2-2; v_gene: TRBV7-2
CDR3aa: CSATPIGLADNEQFF; j_gene: TRBJ2-1; v_gene: TRBV20-1
CDR3aa: CASSLEGTTEAFF; j_gene: TRBJ1-1; v_gene: TRBV4-3
CDR3aa: CASSLSSRAWSEQFF; j_gene: TRBJ2-1; v_gene: TRBV7-2
CDR3aa: CASSLGGGAWNEQFF; j_gene: TRBJ2-1; v_gene: TRBV7-9
CDR3aa: CASSLGSGTGTSPLHF; j_gene: TRBJ1-6; v_gene: TRBV7-2
CDR3aa: CASSPGWTGDTEAFF; j_gene: TRBJ1-1; v_gene: TRBV7-9
CDR3aa: CASSFIGTGQQETQYF; j_gene: TRBJ2-5; v_gene: TRBV7-8
CDR3aa: CASSPLAGGSNEQFF; j_gene: TRBJ2-1; v_gene: TRBV7-9
CDR3aa: CSASGGRNTEAFF; j_gene: TRBJ1-1; v_gene: TRBV20-1
CDR3aa: CSASWQGYEQYF; j_gene: TRBJ2-7; v_gene: TRBV20-1
CDR3aa: CASSDPASGYNEQFF; j_gene: TRBJ2-1; v_gene: TRBV10-1
CDR3aa: CSARDPSTDTQYF; j_gene: TRBJ2-3; v_gene: TRBV20-1
CDR3aa: CASSPGLAGWTGELFF; j_gene: TRBJ2-2; v_gene: TRBV7-9
CDR3aa: CASSPPGPGNQPQHF; j_gene: TRBJ1-5; v_gene: TRBV18
CDR3aa: CASDRQINEQFF; j_gene: TRBJ2-1; v_gene: TRBV28
CDR3aa: CASRTGDTDTQYF; j_gene: TRBJ2-3; v_gene: TRBV6-1
CDR3aa: CASSLWGDRGADTDTQYF; j_gene: TRBJ2-3; v_gene: TRBV5-1
CDR3aa: CATMGDMGTQYF; j_gene: TRBJ2-5; v_gene: TRBV24-1
CDR3aa: CASSVEPRGGLQFF; j_gene: TRBJ2-1; v_gene: TRBV9
CDR3aa: CASSDLAGSAGANVLTF; j_gene: TRBJ2-6; v_gene: TRBV7-2
CDR3aa: CSAPTGTIGNTIYF; j_gene: TRBJ1-3; v_gene: TRBV20-1